These T cell receptor beta chains were read from a single sample in a study of identifying expanded T cells in peripheral blood. The repertoire was sequenced with immunoSEQ multiplex PCR; TCRdb's copy has only in-frame clones and lacks some. The sample carries tens of thousands of clones, 88% recorded once. The sequenced sample was blood. The receptor source for this set is a person aged 18 to 69 in good health. Each CDR3 is given with its conserved first and last residue. The D gene is left open where the match is weak. Not all rows give a size; the values are once, few, many and, for expanded clones, a class.

j_call	v_call	d_call	clone_size	cdr3_aa	cdr3_nt
TRBJ2-7	TRBV7-7	.	.	CASSPGRGDEQYF	TGTGCCAGCAGTCCAGGACGGGGTGACGAGCAGTACTTC
TRBJ1-5	TRBV18	.	.	CASSPVAQPQHF	TGTGCCAGCTCACCGGTAGCCCAGCCCCAGCATTTT
TRBJ1-2	TRBV27	.	once	CASSFQQNYGYTF	TGTGCCAGCAGTTTTCAACAGAACTATGGCTACACCTTC
TRBJ2-5	TRBV30	TRBD1	few	CAWSRKDRGKETQYF	TGTGCCTGGAGTCGGAAAGACAGGGGAAAAGAGACCCAGTACTTC
TRBJ1-2	TRBV7-8	.	.	CASSLGGGVYGYTF	TGTGCCAGCAGCTTAGGCGGGGGAGTCTATGGCTACACCTTC
TRBJ1-2	TRBV7-8	.	.	CASSPVDGYTF	TGTGCCAGCAGCCCGGTAGATGGCTACACCTTC
TRBJ1-1	TRBV29-1	.	.	CSALTATGRPFF	TGCAGCGCTCTGACAGCCACCGGGCGCCCTTTCTTT
TRBJ1-1	TRBV18	.	.	CASSPPMAPEAFF	TGTGCCAGCTCACCACCGATGGCACCTGAAGCTTTCTTT
TRBJ2-1	TRBV12-5	TRBD2	.	CASGLAIAGRGIREQFF	TGTGCTAGTGGTTTGGCCATAGCGGGACGAGGAATCCGTGAGCAGTTCTTC
TRBJ1-5	TRBV2	.	.	CASSLQTAGGNQPQHF	TGTGCCAGCAGTCTTCAGACTGCTGGCGGCAATCAGCCCCAGCATTTT
TRBJ1-5	TRBV30	.	.	CAWSSTRTSGRGNQPQHF	TGTGCCTGGAGTTCTACAAGGACTAGCGGGAGGGGTAATCAGCCCCAGCATTTT
TRBJ2-5	TRBV10-1	.	.	CASSEGLQETQYF	TGCGCCAGCAGTGAGGGCCTCCAAGAGACCCAGTACTTC
TRBJ2-7	TRBV7-9	.	.	CASSLEVGGEQYF	TGTGCCAGCAGCTTAGAGGTAGGGGGCGAGCAGTACTTC
TRBJ2-1	TRBV20-1	.	.	CSASPYNEQFF	TGCAGTGCTAGCCCATACAATGAGCAGTTCTTC
TRBJ2-5	TRBV19	TRBD1	.	CASSTRTGRETQYF	TGTGCCAGTAGTACCAGGACAGGGCGCGAGACCCAGTACTTC
TRBJ2-6	TRBV5-1	.	.	CASSPPFGTGANVLTF	TGCGCCAGCAGCCCCCCCTTTGGGACTGGGGCCAACGTCCTGACTTTC
TRBJ1-1	TRBV2	.	.	CASRAGFMNTEAFF	TGTGCCAGCAGAGCAGGATTTATGAACACTGAAGCTTTCTTT
TRBJ1-3	TRBV5-5	TRBD1	once	CASSQRTGNYGNTIYF	TGTGCCAGCAGCCAGCGGACAGGGAATTATGGAAACACCATATATTTT
TRBJ1-2	TRBV30	.	.	CAFKQVNYGYTF	TGTGCCTTCAAACAGGTTAACTATGGCTACACCTTC
TRBJ2-7	TRBV5-1	.	.	CASSSRAGFYEQYF	TGCGCCAGCTCCTCTAGGGCGGGGTTCTACGAGCAGTACTTC
TRBJ2-3	TRBV6-6	TRBD2	.	CASSSSGKNTDTQYF	TGTGCCAGCAGTTCTAGCGGAAAAAACACAGATACGCAGTATTTT
TRBJ1-1	TRBV13	.	.	CASSLGSSQRDMNTEAFF	TGTGCCAGCAGCTTGGGTAGCTCGCAGAGGGATATGAACACTGAAGCTTTCTTT
TRBJ2-1	TRBV5-1	TRBD1	.	CASTMQGAGEQFF	TGCGCCAGCACGATGCAGGGGGCAGGTGAGCAGTTCTTC
TRBJ2-7	TRBV19	.	.	CASSRTGTGPYEQYF	TGTGCCAGTAGCAGAACCGGGACCGGACCCTACGAGCAGTACTTC
TRBJ1-6	TRBV19	TRBD1	few	CASSMSTGDNSPLHF	TGTGCCAGTAGTATGTCGACAGGGGACAATTCACCCCTCCACTTT
TRBJ2-7	TRBV19	.	.	CASSPGTQAHEQYF	TGTGCCAGTAGTCCCGGGACCCAGGCCCACGAGCAGTACTTC
TRBJ1-2	TRBV19	TRBD1	.	CASSRQTGISNYGYTF	TGTGCCAGTAGTAGGCAGACAGGGATCAGCAACTATGGCTACACCTTC
TRBJ2-7	TRBV18	.	once	CASSPLDNYEQYF	TGTGCCAGCTCACCCCTAGACAACTACGAGCAGTACTTC
TRBJ1-2	TRBV18	.	.	CASSPSGANYGYTF	TGTGCCAGCTCACCATCAGGGGCCAACTATGGCTACACCTTC
TRBJ1-6	TRBV7-9	TRBD1	medium-sized	CASSLGQGHSPLHF	TGTGCCAGCAGTTTGGGACAGGGGCATTCACCCCTCCACTTT
TRBJ1-2	TRBV6-5	TRBD1	.	CASKEFGTANYGYTF	TGTGCCAGCAAAGAATTTGGGACAGCTAACTATGGCTACACCTTC
TRBJ1-2	TRBV5-6	.	.	CASSLRRSIHEGYNGYTF	TGTGCCAGCAGCTTGAGGAGAAGTATCCATGAGGGCTATAATGGCTACACCTTC
TRBJ2-5	TRBV30	TRBD2	.	CAWAGGGQETQYF	TGTGCCTGGGCGGGGGGCGGCCAAGAGACCCAGTACTTC
TRBJ1-6	TRBV11-2	.	few	CASSLGGGRNNSPLHF	TGTGCCAGCAGCTTAGGCGGGGGTAGGAATAATTCACCCCTCCACTTT
TRBJ2-3	TRBV19	.	.	CASSQEGGSPTDTQYF	TGTGCCAGTAGTCAGGAGGGGGGGTCCCCCACAGATACGCAGTATTTT
TRBJ2-3	TRBV5-4	TRBD1	.	CASSPDRGFHSGTDTQYF	TGTGCCAGCAGCCCAGACAGGGGATTCCACTCGGGCACAGATACGCAGTATTTT
TRBJ1-3	TRBV5-1	.	.	CASGQGSTGNTIYF	TGCGCCAGCGGCCAGGGGTCAACTGGAAACACCATATATTTT
TRBJ2-7	TRBV18	.	.	CASSPGSRATNEQYF	TGTGCCAGCTCACCGGGTTCCCGCGCCACCAACGAGCAGTACTTC
TRBJ1-5	TRBV2	TRBD1	.	CASRDGQGVYQPQHF	TGTGCCAGCAGAGACGGACAGGGGGTCTATCAGCCCCAGCATTTT
TRBJ1-2	TRBV7-8	.	.	CASSLEAYGYTF	TGTGCCAGCAGCTTAGAGGCCTATGGCTACACCTTC
TRBJ1-2	TRBV6-1	TRBD1	.	CASRQTGTLTYGYTF	TGTGCCAGCAGGCAGACAGGGACTCTCACCTATGGCTACACCTTC
TRBJ1-1	TRBV25-1	.	.	CASSELQKAFF	TGTGCCAGCAGTGAATTACAGAAGGCTTTCTTT
TRBJ1-2	TRBV29-1	.	.	CSVEVQVNYGYTF	TGCAGCGTTGAAGTACAGGTGAACTATGGCTACACCTTC
TRBJ2-1	TRBV4-1	TRBD2	.	CASSPRLAGLAYNEQFF	TGCGCCAGCAGCCCCCGACTAGCGGGGCTTGCCTACAATGAGCAGTTCTTC
TRBJ2-5	TRBV7-9	.	.	CASSRSDSQETQYF	TGTGCCAGTAGCAGATCGGACAGCCAAGAGACCCAGTACTTC
TRBJ1-2	TRBV19	TRBD1	.	CASSFDPRDRFRFNYGYTF	TGTGCCAGTAGCTTTGATCCCCGGGACAGGTTTAGATTCAACTATGGCTACACCTTC
TRBJ1-2	TRBV15	.	.	CATSVIRDDGGYTF	TGTGCCACCAGCGTTATCAGGGATGACGGTGGCTACACCTTC
TRBJ2-7	TRBV7-9	.	.	CASSLGVSSYEQYF	TGTGCCAGCAGCTTAGGCGTCAGTTCCTACGAGCAGTACTTC
TRBJ1-2	TRBV19	.	once	CASSIYGPRSSYTF	TGTGCCAGTAGTATTTACGGCCCCCGGTCTAGCTACACCTTC
TRBJ2-2	TRBV11-1	.	.	CASSLGPGELFF	TGTGCCAGCAGCTTAGGACCCGGGGAGCTGTTTTTT
TRBJ2-5	TRBV4-1	.	.	CASSWGGGQETQYF	TGCGCCAGCAGCTGGGGAGGGGGACAAGAGACCCAGTACTTC
TRBJ1-5	TRBV6-6	.	.	CASSYPAISMEPQHF	TGTGCCAGCAGTTACCCGGCCATATCTATGGAGCCCCAGCATTTT
TRBJ2-7	TRBV5-1	.	.	CASISGVGVGEQYF	TGCGCCAGCATCTCGGGGGTAGGGGTAGGCGAGCAGTACTTC
TRBJ2-2	TRBV14	.	.	CASSQDRRHFTGELFF	TGTGCCAGCAGCCAAGATCGGCGACACTTCACCGGGGAGCTGTTTTTT
TRBJ1-2	TRBV19	TRBD1	.	CASKGTGYGYTF	TGTGCCAGTAAGGGGACAGGCTATGGCTACACCTTC
TRBJ2-3	TRBV14	TRBD2	.	CASSQVAGGPTDTQYF	TGTGCCAGCAGCCAAGTAGCGGGAGGGCCCACAGATACGCAGTATTTT
TRBJ1-1	TRBV5-4	.	.	CASSFNEGGDTEAFF	TGTGCCAGCAGCTTTAATGAGGGGGGGGACACTGAAGCTTTCTTT
TRBJ1-1	TRBV5-1	TRBD1	.	CATGPGQGNTEAFF	TGCGCCACCGGGCCGGGACAGGGGAACACTGAAGCTTTCTTT